This record looks at one T cell receptor beta chain sequence and its context. What it binds is not known. TCRdb analysed the 5' RACE reads with MiXCR anew, one entry per CDR3 protein. The sample lists approximately 550,000 distinct CDR3 sequences; approximately 21% were seen once. This CDR3 has 14 amino acids. Germline CDR1 SEHNR, CDR2 FQNEAQ (reference sequence). The V gene end was trimmed by 7 bases and the J gene end by 7 bases; junction bases not matched to a gene: 9. These data originate in a study of T cells after yellow fever vaccination. The study's findings and limits: Any FACS-sorted repertoire could hold abundant clonotypes that contaminate it from the bulk population.

The clonotype was recovered from a young man who received the YFV17D yellow fever vaccine. The chain links TRBV7-9 to TRBJ2-7, with 11 bases matching TRBD2. Specimen: PBMCs, collected 15 days after the yellow fever booster vaccination. The chain's CDR3 is CASTPTSGSSEQYF. The CDR3 nucleotides are TGTGCCAGCACCCCCACTAGCGGGAGTTCTGAGCAGTACTTC. Based on the CDR3 plus reference TRBV7-9 and TRBJ2-7, the full variable domain is DTGVSQNPRHKITKRGQNVTFRCDPISEHNRLYWYRQTLGQGPEFLTYFQNEAQLEKSRLLSDRFSAERPKGSFSTLEIQRTEQGDSAMYLCASTPTSGSSEQYFGPGTRLTVT.